The sequence of this TCR beta chain was determined in a study of blood T cell repertoires in COVID-19. TCRdb's table, derived via immunoSEQ multiplex PCR, lists solely in-frame clones and lacks some. Of under 200,000 clones listed, about 91% were seen once; the top ten hold 0.7% to 0.9%. This receptor was identified in a woman aged 18-29 years who had recovered from COVID-19. The sequenced material came from PBMCs or T cells enriched from blood (not recorded which).

The CDR3 loop is CSVEARGKDYNEQFF. The CDR3 DNA sequence: TGCAGCGTTGAGGCCAGGGGAAAAGACTACAATGAGCAGTTCTTC. The V and J genes are TRBV29-1 and TRBJ2-1, with D possibly matching TRBD1 (6 bases). With 3 bases removed from V and 3 bases from J, the gap between germline ends came to 15 bases. Germline V gene sequence: CDR1 SQVTM, CDR2 ANQGSEA. The CDR3 runs 15 residues.